This TCR beta chain was documented in a study of technical replicates of blood from a handful of donors. Generated by immunoSEQ multiplex PCR, the TCRdb table keeps only in-frame clones and is missing some. The sample shows roughly 72,000 clones, around 95% of them seen only once. With 5 bases removed from V and 10 bases from J, the gap between germline ends came to 14 bases. Germline V gene data show CDR1 as MNHEY and CDR2 as SVGAGI. The CDR3 is made up of 12 amino acids. The chain carries TRBV6-5 and TRBJ1-1; D possibly corresponds to TRBD1 (6 bases). Source material: T cells isolated from PBMCs. This receptor was obtained from a human donor in good health. The DNA for the CDR3 is TGTGCCAGCAGTCCAACCCAGGGGTCAGCTTTCTTT. Translating gives CASSPTQGSAFF.